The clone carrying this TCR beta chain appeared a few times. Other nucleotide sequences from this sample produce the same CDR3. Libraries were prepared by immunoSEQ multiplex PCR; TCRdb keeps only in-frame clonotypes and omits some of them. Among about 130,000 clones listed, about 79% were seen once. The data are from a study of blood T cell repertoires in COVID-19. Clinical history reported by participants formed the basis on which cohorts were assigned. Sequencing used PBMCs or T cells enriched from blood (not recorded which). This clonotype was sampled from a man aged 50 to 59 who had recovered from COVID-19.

The CDR3 DNA reads TGTGCCAGCAGTTCCGGGACAGGGGTTAACGAGCAGTACTTC. This gives the protein CASSSGTGVNEQYF. The chain is built from TRBV27 and TRBJ2-7; 10 nucleotides line up with TRBD1. Trimming cost V 4 bases and J 5 bases; bases outside gene matches: 5. Germline V lookup: CDR1 MNHEY, CDR2 SMNVEV (reference sequence). This CDR3 has 14 residues.